The clone carrying this TCR beta chain was counted only a few times. This CDR3 is 15 amino acids long. With 5 bases removed from V and 1 base from J, the gap between germline ends came to 12 bases. Alongside a J-beta primer mix, a sample-barcoded 5' primer served in a second PCR lasting 7 to 11 cycles. TCRdb passed the 5' RACE reads through MiXCR, listing each CDR3 protein once. The data hold roughly 1,300,000 distinct CDR3 sequences, with approximately 60% observed a single time. The data are from a study of blood T cells in healthy people across ages. The sample was blood. The V gene is TRBV12-3 or TRBV12-4, the J gene TRBJ1-3; D perhaps matches TRBD1 (5 bases). The origin of this receptor is a man younger than 30 in good health. The CDR3 reads CASSPRVRSGNTIYF. DNA of the CDR3: TGTGCCAGCAGTCCCAGGGTGAGGTCTGGAAACACCATATATTTT.